This paragraph covers one T cell receptor (beta chain) sequence. Its antigen is as yet unknown. The sample comes from a study of T cell responses to AZD1222 COVID-19 vaccine. Study as a whole: Second doses at about 4 or about 12 weeks were pooled. Study observations and caveats: Reportedly, nearly half the spike-specific TCRs target unmutated variant regions. Across the whole spike, CD4 TCRs peaked at regions 160-218 and 743-854. Clonal diversity was possibly underestimated; the donors were predominantly white British and more often female.

The V gene's germline CDR1 is SNHLY and CDR2 FYNNEI. Trimming took 5 bases from V and 6 from J, leaving 17 bases between them. There are 15 residues in the CDR3. The repertoire was sequenced with immunoSEQ multiplex PCR; TCRdb's copy has only in-frame clones and lacks some. The data hold about 120,000 clones, with roughly 88% observed a single time. The chain has TRBV2 and TRBJ1-3, with D uncertain. This receptor was taken from an adult in good health. Specimen: peripheral blood, collected on day 0 of AZD1222 vaccination. The DNA for the CDR3 is TGTGCCAGCAGTCTAACGCAGGAACTCCAAAACACCATATATTTT. Protein sequence: CASSLTQELQNTIYF. The full variable domain, rest sourced from reference TRBV2 and TRBJ1-3, is EPEVTQTPSHQVTQMGQEVILRCVPISNHLYFYWYRQILGQKVEFLVSFYNNEISEKSEIFDDQFSVERPDGSNFTLKIRSTKLEDSAMYFCASSLTQELQNTIYFGEGSWLTVV.